One and the same sample provided the 25 T cell receptor beta chains below, sequenced in a study of blood T cell repertoires in COVID-19. Sequencing was performed with immunoSEQ multiplex PCR; in TCRdb, only in-frame clones are kept and a portion is missing. The sample holds around 100,000 clones; over 75% are singletons and the top ten take around 13%. The sequencing input was peripheral blood. The receptors stem from a human donor in a cohort sampled during active or convalescent COVID-19.

This clone was seen a single time. V is TRBV5-5 and J is TRBJ1-5; D unclear. In germline, CDR1 is SGHKS, CDR2 YYEKEE (reference sequence). The CDR3 is 16 residues long. V lost 3 bases and J 3 bases, leaving 16 bases between the germline ends. This CDR3 reads CASSSEYPGSNQPQHF. The CDR3 nucleotides are TGTGCCAGCAGCTCTGAGTACCCCGGGTCCAATCAGCCCCAGCATTTT.

The genes are TRBV11-2 and TRBJ2-7; no clear D. V was pared by 4 bases and J by 2 bases, with 3 bases between. This CDR3 comprises 11 residues. The germline CDR1 and CDR2 sequences are SGHAT and FQNNGV. The CDR3 region is CASSSTYEQYF. CDR3 nucleotide sequence: TGTGCCAGCAGCTCCACCTACGAGCAGTACTTC.

This rearrangement joins TRBV7-9 to TRBJ2-1; 7 positions match TRBD2. CDR1 is SEHNR, CDR2 FQNEAQ, per germline (reference sequence). This CDR3 region has 14 residues. J gave up 4 bases and V 0 bases, and 0 bases lay outside the gene matches. In nucleotides, the CDR3 is TGTGCCAGCAGCTTAGCGGGGGGGTACAATGAGCAGTTCTTC. This codes for CASSLAGGYNEQFF.

The J gene is TRBJ1-3, the V gene TRBV5-1; D not certain. CDR1 is SGHRS and CDR2 is YFSETQ in the germline V gene. This CDR3 is built from 16 residues. The V end lost 0 bases, the J end lost 2 bases, and 12 bases lay between the germline ends. The DNA for the CDR3 is TGCGCCAGCAGCTTGGCCCCCGAGGCCACTGGAAACACCATATATTTT. Its translation is CASSLAPEATGNTIYF.

A single count supports this clone. The genes are TRBV5-1 and TRBJ2-1; 10 bases map to TRBD1. The CDR3 runs to 15 residues. V was pared by 5 bases and J by 3 bases, with 5 bases of the junction left unmatched. Per germline, CDR1 SGHRS and CDR2 YFSETQ. The CDR3 nucleotides read TGCGCCAGCAGTACGGGACAGGGGAACTACAATGAGCAGTTCTTC. Its protein is CASSTGQGNYNEQFF.

Many counts were recorded for this clone. The chain is built from TRBV2 and TRBJ1-6, with D perhaps matching TRBD1 (5 bases). Trimming removed 1 base at V and 8 bases at J, with 9 bases between. This CDR3 contains 14 residues. Germline V gene lookup returns CDR1 SNHLY and CDR2 FYNNEI. CDR3 protein: CASSEGQLYSPLHF. The CDR3 DNA reads as TGTGCCAGCAGTGAAGGACAGTTATATTCACCCCTCCACTTT.

The chain uses TRBV7-2 and TRBJ1-6, with TRBD1 matching over 7 bases. Germline CDR1 SGHTA, CDR2 FQGNSA. This CDR3 has 15 residues. Losses at the gene ends were 3 bases for V and 7 bases for J; bases not matched to a gene: 6. The CDR3 region is CASSFRTGRNSPLHF. DNA for the CDR3: TGTGCCAGCAGCTTCCGGACAGGACGAAATTCACCCCTCCACTTT.

The chain couples TRBV5-1 to TRBJ1-4, with D tentatively TRBD1 (5 bases). The V end lost 0 bases, the J end lost 8 bases, and 14 bases lay between the germline ends. The germline gives CDR1 SGHRS, CDR2 YFSETQ. This CDR3 has 15 amino acids. CDR3 amino acids: CASSLAGDEFEKLFF. CDR3 DNA sequence: TGCGCCAGCAGCTTGGCGGGGGATGAATTCGAAAAACTGTTTTTT.

The rearrangement links TRBV7-9 to TRBJ1-2; D is possibly TRBD1 (6 bases). The CDR3 totals 14 residues. CDR1 and CDR2 (germline): SEHNR, FQNEAQ (reference sequence). Trimming stripped 1 base from V and 1 base from J, with 7 bases between. CDR3 sequence reads: CASSLGQVNYGYTF. The CDR3 coding sequence is TGTGCCAGCAGCTTAGGACAGGTTAACTATGGCTACACCTTC.

The chain joins TRBV28 to TRBJ1-2; a possible D gene is TRBD1 (6 bases). V lost 6 bases and J lost 2, with 10 bases in between. This CDR3 has 13 amino acids. Germline assignment: CDR1 MDHEN and CDR2 SYDVKM. Here the CDR3 DNA reads TGTGCCAGCAGCCACAGGGCGAACTATGGCTACACCTTC. It encodes CASSHRANYGYTF.

On this clone itself: One junction end does not reproduce the germline sequence, and a read error may be involved. The CDR3 here is CASSPRVHFSYNEQFF. The CDR3, as DNA: TGTGCTAGCAGCCCACGGGTCCATTTCTCCTACAATGAGCAGTTCTTC. The chain carries TRBV7-7 and TRBJ2-1; D is unclear. This CDR3 spans 16 amino acids. Germline CDR1 SSHAT, CDR2 FNYEAQ (reference sequence).

This clone was detected only a few times. The chain recombines TRBV5-1 with TRBJ2-6; no clear D. This CDR3 is built from 16 residues. Germline V lookup: CDR1 SGHRS, CDR2 YFSETQ. The V end lost 0 bases, the J end lost 2 bases, and 9 bases lay between the germline ends. In DNA, the CDR3 is TGCGCCAGCAGCTTGGTCCCTTTAACTGGGGCCAACGTCCTGACTTTC. Translated: CASSLVPLTGANVLTF. Drawing the rest from reference TRBV5-1 and TRBJ2-6, the complete variable domain is KAGVTQTPRYLIKTRGQQVTLSCSPISGHRSVSWYQQTPGQGLQFLFEYFSETQRNKGNFPGRFSGRQFSNSRSEMNVSTLELGDSALYLCASSLVPLTGANVLTFGAGSRLTVL.

Turning to this clone: The same CDR3 arises from other DNA sequences in this sample as well. The chain joins TRBV6-5 to TRBJ1-5; 8 nucleotides line up with TRBD1. Unmatched junction bases numbered 7, after V lost 6 bases and J lost 6 bases. This CDR3 has 14 amino acids. The V gene's germline CDR1 is MNHEY and CDR2 SVGAGI. Here the CDR3 DNA reads TGTGCCAGCAGCCAGGACAGGGCCGGTCAGCCCCAGCATTTT. It is translated as CASSQDRAGQPQHF.

The V call is TRBV6-2 or TRBV6-3, the J call TRBJ2-3; 8 bases are shared with TRBD1. J lost 3 bases, V lost 3 bases, and 8 bases had no gene match. The CDR3 runs to 16 residues. Germline CDR1 is MNHEY and CDR2 is SVGEGT. The CDR3 protein is CASSYVDRALTDTQYF. CDR3 coding DNA: TGTGCCAGCAGTTATGTGGACAGGGCTTTGACAGATACGCAGTATTTT.

The chain has TRBV5-4 and TRBJ1-6; TRBD1 matches at 8 bases. V was clipped by 0 bases and J by 9 bases; unmatched bases: 11. This CDR3 comprises 17 residues. Germline V lookup: CDR1 SGHNT, CDR2 YYREEE (reference sequence). The CDR3 loop reads CASSLEQGARGGSPLHF. The CDR3 bases are TGTGCCAGCAGCTTGGAGCAGGGGGCAAGGGGGGGTTCACCCCTCCACTTT.

V usage is TRBV19 and J usage is TRBJ1-4, with D perhaps matching TRBD1 (6 bases). Trimming stripped 5 bases from V and 8 bases from J, with 15 bases between. Germline CDR1 LNHDA, CDR2 SQIVND (reference sequence). This CDR3 region has 14 residues. The CDR3 is CASSQGGGGEKLFF. DNA for the CDR3: TGTGCCAGTAGTCAAGGGGGGGGCGGCGAAAAACTGTTTTTT. The entire variable domain, with the rest obtained from reference TRBV19 and TRBJ1-4, is as follows: DGGITQSPKYLFRKEGQNVTLSCEQNLNHDAMYWYRQDPGQGLRLIYYSQIVNDFQKGDIAEGYSVSREKKESFPLTVTSAQKNPTAFYLCASSQGGGGEKLFFGSGTQLSVL.

The chain recombines TRBV7-2 with TRBJ2-4, with TRBD2 matching over 8 bases. Germline V CDR1 and CDR2: SGHTA, FQGNSA. CDR3 length equals 17 residues. Trimming took 1 base from V and 0 from J; bases not matched to a gene: 5. The CDR3 DNA reads TGTGCCAGCAGCTTAGATTGGCGGGGGGTAGCCAAAAACATTCAGTACTTC. Protein sequence: CASSLDWRGVAKNIQYF.

The chain combines TRBV6-5 with TRBJ1-2; the D gene is possibly TRBD1 (5 bases). The germline CDR1 and CDR2 sequences are MNHEY and SVGAGI. Trimming took off 0 bases at V and 4 bases at J, with 12 bases between the two ends. The CDR3 totals 15 residues. This CDR3 is CASSYSGGPAYGYTF. CDR3 DNA: TGTGCCAGCAGTTACTCGGGGGGACCTGCCTATGGCTACACCTTC.

The rearrangement joins TRBV5-1 to TRBJ1-2; 10 nucleotides align to TRBD1. This CDR3 region has 14 residues. The trim removed 6 bases at V and 8 bases at J, leaving 10 bases unmatched. The V gene's germline CDR1 is SGHRS and CDR2 YFSETQ. This CDR3 reads CASTARQGAVGYTF. The CDR3, as DNA: TGCGCCAGCACGGCACGACAGGGGGCTGTCGGCTACACCTTC.

This clone was recorded a few times. Here the CDR3 reads CASSLSQGGQPQHF. The CDR3 DNA follows: TGTGCCAGCAGTTTAAGCCAGGGAGGTCAGCCCCAGCATTTT. V gene TRBV27 combines with J gene TRBJ1-5; D possibly corresponds to TRBD1 (5 bases). The length of the CDR3 is 14 residues. Germline loops: CDR1 MNHEY, CDR2 SMNVEV (reference sequence). Trimming took 2 bases from V and 6 from J, leaving 11 bases between them.

This rearrangement joins TRBV6-5 to TRBJ2-7; no reliable D call. This CDR3 contains 14 residues. From germline, CDR1 is MNHEY and CDR2 SVGAGI. Trimming pared 0 bases from V and 2 bases from J, leaving 8 bases between. CDR3 amino acids: CASSYSSGPYEQYF. CDR3 nucleotides: TGTGCCAGCAGTTACTCGTCTGGGCCCTACGAGCAGTACTTC.

The rearrangement uses TRBV11-3 and TRBJ2-2; D possibly corresponds to TRBD2 (7 bases). V dropped 3 bases and J dropped 5 bases, with 16 bases sitting between them. The CDR3 spans 16 residues. CDR1 is SGHNT and CDR2 is YENEEA in the germline V gene. The CDR3 spells CASSFLPGGITGELFF. For the CDR3, the DNA is TGTGCCAGCAGCTTTTTGCCGGGGGGCATAACCGGGGAGCTGTTTTTT.

CDR3 loop: CASSFSLPYTGELFF. As DNA, the CDR3 is TGTGCCAGCAGCTTTAGTCTCCCTTACACCGGGGAGCTGTTTTTT. The genes are TRBV7-8 and TRBJ2-2, with D hard to call. CDR3 length: 15 residues. V gave up 3 bases and J gave up 3 bases, with 11 bases separating them. Per the germline V gene, CDR1 is SGHVS and CDR2 is FQNEAQ.

This clone has a handful of counts. The rearrangement uses TRBV14 and TRBJ1-1, with D unresolved. The CDR3 runs 13 residues. Looked up from germline, CDR1 is SGHDN and CDR2 is FVKESK. Trimming took 4 bases from V and 1 from J, leaving 7 bases between them. The CDR3 protein is CASSLAGNTEAFF. The CDR3 DNA is TGTGCCAGCAGCCTGGCTGGGAACACTGAAGCTTTCTTT. Full variable domain (rest looked up from reference TRBV14 and TRBJ1-1): EAGVTQFPSHSVIEKGQTVTLRCDPISGHDNLYWYRRVMGKEIKFLLHFVKESKQDESGMPNNRFLAERTGGTYSTLKVQPAELEDSGVYFCASSLAGNTEAFFGQGTRLTVV.

The CDR3, as DNA: TGTGCCAGCAGTTTGGGGGCCGCAGGGGGCGCGTCACTAGCTTTCTTT. It yields the protein CASSLGAAGGASLAFF. The chain combines TRBV28 with TRBJ1-1; TRBD1 matches 8 bases. CDR1 is MDHEN, CDR2 SYDVKM, per germline. V was clipped by 3 bases and J by 10 bases; unmatched bases: 16. CDR3 length: 16 residues. Combining the CDR3 with reference TRBV28 and TRBJ1-1 gives the whole variable domain DVKVTQSSRYLVKRTGEKVFLECVQDMDHENMFWYRQDPGLGLRLIYFSYDVKMKEKGDIPEGYSVSREKKERFSLILESASTNQTSMYLCASSLGAAGGASLAFFGQGTRLTVV.